The 31 T cell receptor beta chains in this list originate from one sample, sequenced in a study of identical twins. Each CDR3 protein is one row after TCRdb ran MiXCR on the 5' RACE reads. The repertoire holds more than 400,000 distinct CDR3 sequences, with about 15% as singletons. These same records also appear under a second study, on yellow fever vaccine responses in identical twins.

The sample was CD4+ T cells sorted from blood. All receptors derive from a woman younger than 30 in good health.

This clonotype was counted only a few times. The chain combines TRBV6-5 with TRBJ2-3; 8 nucleotides agree with TRBD2. The CDR3 extends over 17 amino acids. The V segment lost 0 bases and the J segment 0 bases; nucleotides outside the gene matches: 5. From germline, CDR1 is MNHEY and CDR2 SVGAGI. CDR3 bases: TGTGCCAGCAGTTACTCCCCGGGGGGGTTTAGCACAGATACGCAGTATTTT. Protein sequence: CASSYSPGGFSTDTQYF.

V gene TRBV20-1 combines with J gene TRBJ2-2; 10 bases map to TRBD2. Losses at the gene ends were 4 bases for V and 2 bases for J; bases not matched to a gene: 7. The CDR3 sequence is 16 residues long. Germline loops: CDR1 DFQATT, CDR2 SNEGSKA (reference sequence). The CDR3 region is CSATSPSGRNTGELFF. Here the CDR3 DNA reads TGCAGTGCTACTTCCCCTAGCGGGAGAAACACCGGGGAGCTGTTTTTT.

This clonotype was observed at least ten times. The genes are TRBV12-3 or TRBV12-4 and TRBJ2-1; TRBD2 matches 8 bases. V shed 6 bases and J 8 bases; nucleotides not matched to a gene: 12. The CDR3 covers 15 residues. The CDR3 DNA is TGTGCCAGCAGCCGGGGGACTAGAGGTTTGGATGAGCAGTTCTTC. Its protein is CASSRGTRGLDEQFF.

This chain connects TRBV5-5 to TRBJ2-2; D tentatively fits TRBD1 or TRBD2 (5 bases each). V lost 3 bases and J 9 bases, leaving 15 bases between the germline ends. Germline V gene sequence: CDR1 SGHKS, CDR2 YYEKEE (reference sequence). This CDR3 region has 14 residues. The CDR3, as DNA: TGTGCCAGCAGCTCGGGGCTCGATTCTTGGGAGCTGTTTTTT. Protein product: CASSSGLDSWELFF.

The chain joins TRBV20-1 to TRBJ2-3, with TRBD2 matching over 11 bases. Trimming took 5 bases from V and 6 from J; bases not matched to a gene: 7. The CDR3 has 14 amino acids. The germline V gene has CDR1 DFQATT and CDR2 SNEGSKA (reference sequence). The CDR3 bases are TGCAGTGCTCGACTAGCGGGGCTAGGGGATACGCAGTATTTT. As protein: CSARLAGLGDTQYF.

The chain carries TRBV6-1 and TRBJ2-1; D may be TRBD1 (5 bases). V lost 6 bases and J 8 bases, leaving 20 bases between the germline ends. Germline lookup yields CDR1 MNHNS and CDR2 SASEGT. There are 15 residues in the CDR3. As DNA, the CDR3 is TGTGCCAGCAGAAAGACAGCCCCAAGTACCGATGAGCAGTTCTTC. As protein: CASRKTAPSTDEQFF.

As regards this clonotype: The junction and the germline gene differ at one end; a read error may be behind it. The V and J genes are TRBV5-1 and TRBJ2-1, with TRBD1 matching 9 bases. Germline V CDR1 and CDR2: SGHRS, YFSETQ. CDR3 length: 17 amino acids. DNA of the CDR3: TGCGCCAGCAGCTTGGCCAGGGGGACAGGGTCCTACAATGTGCAGTTCTTC. Its protein is CASSLARGTGSYNVQFF.

The rearrangement joins TRBV6-5 to TRBJ2-6; D may be TRBD1 or TRBD2 (7 bases each). CDR1 MNHEY and CDR2 SVGAGI come from the germline V gene. The CDR3 has 17 amino acids. Trimming cost V 0 bases and J 4 bases, with 13 bases left between them. CDR3 loop: CASSYSAGGGGANVLTF. For the CDR3, the DNA is TGTGCCAGCAGTTACTCTGCAGGGGGAGGGGGGGCCAACGTCCTGACTTTC.

This clonotype turned up a few times. The chain recombines TRBV5-1 with TRBJ2-6, with D possibly being TRBD1 or TRBD2 (6 bases each). This CDR3 contains 19 residues. Germline V lookup: CDR1 SGHRS, CDR2 YFSETQ. Trimming stripped 3 bases from V and 4 bases from J, with 23 bases between. The CDR3 loop reads CASSSTEGVFVSGANVLTF. CDR3 in DNA: TGCGCCAGCAGCTCGACGGAGGGGGTCTTTGTATCCGGGGCCAACGTCCTGACTTTC.

J is TRBJ2-5 and V is TRBV7-9; D uncertain. The V gene's germline CDR1 is SEHNR and CDR2 FQNEAQ (reference sequence). The ends were cut back, 5 bases at V and 1 base at J, with 11 bases in the middle. This CDR3 region has 14 residues. CDR3 DNA: TGTGCCAGCAGCCGAACACCCCGCCAAGAGACCCAGTACTTC. This gives the protein CASSRTPRQETQYF.

The chain couples TRBV10-3 to TRBJ1-1; D possibly corresponds to TRBD1 (6 bases). V was cut by 0 bases and J by 2 bases, with 13 bases left in between. Per the germline V gene, CDR1 is ENHRY and CDR2 is SYGVKD. The CDR3 has 16 residues. CDR3 region: CAISESKGGLNTEAFF. The CDR3 region has the DNA TGTGCCATCAGTGAGTCGAAGGGGGGCTTAAACACTGAAGCTTTCTTT.

This clonotype was recorded at least ten times. This chain connects TRBV12-3 or TRBV12-4 to TRBJ2-5; D unresolved. There are 13 residues in the CDR3. The V end lost 3 bases, the J end lost 2 bases, and 7 bases lay between the germline ends. The CDR3 protein is CASSLAEQETQYF. The CDR3 DNA reads TGTGCCAGCAGTTTGGCGGAGCAAGAGACCCAGTACTTC.

This clonotype was counted between two and nine times. This sequence joins TRBV12-3 or TRBV12-4 and TRBJ2-1, with 12 positions matching TRBD2. The V and J ends lost 4 bases and 3 bases, in that order; junction bases with no gene match: 10. The CDR3 loop spans 18 amino acids. The CDR3 nucleotides are TGTGCCAGCAGTTCCTCTAGCGGGGGGGCCAGAAGCTACAATGAGCAGTTCTTC. Translating it yields CASSSSSGGARSYNEQFF.

This clonotype was counted only a few times. This rearrangement joins TRBV6-1 to TRBJ1-1; D remains ambiguous. CDR3 length: 13 residues. Germline lookup yields CDR1 MNHNS and CDR2 SASEGT. V lost 10 bases to trimming and J lost 1 base, with 13 bases between them. The CDR3 sequence is CATSPPGNTEAFF. CDR3 sequence (DNA): TGTGCCACCAGCCCCCCAGGGAACACTGAAGCTTTCTTT.

The rearrangement uses TRBV18 and TRBJ1-1; 8 bases align to TRBD1. The CDR3 spans 15 residues. Germline CDR1 KGHSH, CDR2 LQKENI. J was trimmed by 7 bases and V by 6 bases; bases with no gene match: 13. The CDR3 nucleotides read TGTGCCAGCTCCGCGTTGACAGGGGCGGCAAATGAAGCTTTCTTT. Its translation is CASSALTGAANEAFF.

The V call is TRBV5-1, the J call TRBJ2-5; 13 positions match TRBD2. The junction had 2 bases not matched to a gene; V was cut back by 4 bases and J by 2 bases. This CDR3 is built from 15 residues. CDR1 and CDR2 (germline): SGHRS, YFSETQ. DNA for the CDR3: TGCGCCAGCAGCATGGGACTAGCGGGGCAAGAGACCCAGTACTTC. Translation gives CASSMGLAGQETQYF.

The chain combines TRBV10-1 with TRBJ1-2, with TRBD1 identical over 9 bases. V shed 6 bases and J 4 bases; nucleotides not matched to a gene: 6. Germline CDR1 WNHNN, CDR2 SYGVQD (reference sequence). The CDR3 spans 14 residues. In nucleotides, the CDR3 is TGCGCCAGCAGCCCGGGACAGGGAGCCTATGGCTACACCTTC. Encoded protein: CASSPGQGAYGYTF.

This clonotype was observed a handful of times. One end of the junction fails to match germline, which may point to a read error. The V call is TRBV6-5, the J call TRBJ2-3; the D is unclear. The CDR3 contains 12 residues. CDR1 is MNHEY and CDR2 is SVGAGI in the germline V gene. CDR3 loop: CASRDLTYTQYF. Here the CDR3 DNA reads TGTGCCAGCAGAGACCTCACATATACGCAGTATTTT.

The chain has TRBV20-1 and TRBJ2-5, with 7 nucleotides matching TRBD2. The germline CDR1 and CDR2 sequences are DFQATT and SNEGSKA (reference sequence). CDR3 length: 13 residues. Trimming took 6 bases from V and 0 from J; bases not matched to a gene: 4. CDR3 DNA: TGCAGTGCCCGCGGGGGATACCAAGAGACCCAGTACTTC. This translates into CSARGGYQETQYF.

This clonotype was observed a handful of times. The chain couples TRBV7-7 to TRBJ2-5, with D tentatively TRBD1 (5 bases). The germline V and J ends were trimmed by 8 bases and 2 bases, with 12 bases remaining between them. CDR3 length: 13 residues. Germline V gene lookup returns CDR1 SSHAT and CDR2 FNYEAQ (reference sequence). CDR3 region: CASCQGPQETQYF. CDR3 nucleotide sequence: TGTGCCAGCTGCCAGGGCCCACAAGAGACCCAGTACTTC. Based on the CDR3 plus reference TRBV7-7 and TRBJ2-5, the full variable domain is GAGVSQSPRYKVTKRGQDVTLRCDPISSHATLYWYQQALGQGPEFLTYFNYEAQPDKSGLPSDRFSAERPEGSISTLTIQRTEQRDSAMYRCASCQGPQETQYFGPGTRLLVL.

The chain links TRBV20-1 to TRBJ2-7, with 9 positions matching TRBD1. CDR3 length equals 12 residues. The J segment lost 3 bases and the V segment lost 5 bases, leaving 2 bases of the junction unmatched. CDR1 and CDR2 from the germline V gene are DFQATT and SNEGSKA (reference sequence). Here the CDR3 reads CSAQTGGYEQYV. The CDR3 nucleotides are TGCAGTGCTCAGACAGGGGGCTACGAGCAGTACGTC.

This chain links TRBV12-3 or TRBV12-4 with TRBJ1-3; weak D call: TRBD1 (5 bases). This CDR3 has 14 amino acids. V was clipped by 5 bases and J by 2 bases, with 10 bases between them. The DNA for the CDR3 is TGTGCCAGCAGTCCCGGGACGCCTGGAAACACCATATATTTT. This gives the protein CASSPGTPGNTIYF.

The chain links TRBV5-6 to TRBJ2-2; the match to TRBD2 covers 8 bases. CDR3 size: 17 residues. Germline V gives CDR1 SGHDT, CDR2 YYEEEE. V was pared by 0 bases and J by 3 bases, with 7 bases of the junction left unmatched. The CDR3 coding sequence is TGTGCCAGCAGCTTGGCAGTTAGCGGGAAGCACACCGGGGAGCTGTTTTTT. It codes for CASSLAVSGKHTGELFF.

This clonotype was found a few times. The chain joins TRBV2 to TRBJ1-2; TRBD1 agrees at 7 bases. Germline assignment: CDR1 SNHLY and CDR2 FYNNEI. The CDR3 has 12 residues. The trim removed 9 bases at V and 8 bases at J, leaving 9 bases unmatched. The CDR3 here is CARDQGGGGYTF. CDR3 nucleotides: TGTGCCAGGGATCAGGGGGGAGGAGGCTACACCTTC.

This clonotype was seen more than once but under ten times. The rearrangement links TRBV20-1 to TRBJ2-1; 8 bases align to TRBD2. V was pared by 0 bases and J by 10 bases, with 8 bases of the junction left unmatched. The CDR3 sequence is 14 residues long. CDR1 is DFQATT, CDR2 SNEGSKA, per germline (reference sequence). CDR3 protein: CSARDRGTSGEQFF. CDR3 coding DNA: TGCAGTGCTAGAGATCGGGGCACTAGCGGAGAGCAGTTCTTC.

A word on this clonotype: A much larger clone differs from this one at a single base, so this may be a read error. This sequence joins TRBV29-1 and TRBJ2-7; tentative D call: TRBD1 (5 bases). CDR1 is SQVTM and CDR2 is ANQGSEA in the germline V gene. The length of the CDR3 is 13 residues. V lost 4 bases to trimming and J lost 1 base, with 11 bases between them. The CDR3 spells CSVAATASYEQYF. The CDR3 DNA reads TGCAGCGTTGCCGCGACAGCTTCCTACGAGCAGTACTTC.

This clonotype was picked up a small number of times. The J gene is TRBJ2-7, the V gene TRBV12-3 or TRBV12-4; no firm D call. The CDR3 is 15 residues long. Trimming took 6 bases from V and 4 from J, leaving 19 bases between them. CDR3 loop: CASSRYRVGSYEQYF. The CDR3 DNA reads as TGTGCCAGCAGCCGGTATCGGGTTGGGTCTTACGAGCAGTACTTC.

The chain has TRBV5-1 and TRBJ2-5, with D perhaps being TRBD1 or TRBD2 (5 bases each). Germline V gene data show CDR1 as SGHRS and CDR2 as YFSETQ. The CDR3 is 15 residues long. Trimming left V 4 bases short and J 2 bases short, with 15 bases between. The CDR3 nucleotides read TGCGCCAGCAGCCGACCGGGACCGCCGCAAGAGACCCAGTACTTC. Its translation is CASSRPGPPQETQYF.

This clonotype was found many times. The chain employs TRBV12-3 or TRBV12-4 and TRBJ2-1; D not certain. The V and J ends lost 1 base and 8 bases respectively, with 3 bases between them. The length of the CDR3 is 11 residues. Written as DNA, the CDR3 is TGTGCCAGCAGTTTAGTCTATGAGCAGTTCTTC. Its translation is CASSLVYEQFF.

The chain is built from TRBV20-1 and TRBJ1-6, with D possibly matching TRBD1 (5 bases). Germline-derived CDR1 and CDR2 are DFQATT and SNEGSKA (reference sequence). CDR3 size: 16 residues. V shed 1 base and J shed 0 bases, with 10 bases lying between them. The CDR3 here is CSARGGRLSYNSPLHF. CDR3 in DNA: TGCAGTGCTAGAGGGGGCAGACTCTCCTATAATTCACCCCTCCACTTT.

The chain employs TRBV12-3 or TRBV12-4 and TRBJ2-5; no definite D call. V lost 6 bases and J 5 bases, leaving 19 bases between the germline ends. There are 15 residues in the CDR3. CDR3 region: CASRTNGPTSETQYF. CDR3 nucleotides: TGTGCCAGCAGAACCAACGGACCAACCTCGGAGACCCAGTACTTC.